The clone carrying this TCR beta chain turned up a few times. Its antigen is not identified. There are 16 residues in the CDR3. Germline V gives CDR1 MDHEN, CDR2 SYDVKM. Trimming left V 3 bases short and J 5 bases short, with 14 bases between. This entry belongs to a study of blood T cells in healthy people across ages. A second 7 to 11 cycle PCR used barcoded and J-beta primers. All samples gave at least 2.5 million CDR3-containing paired-end reads. TCRdb ran MiXCR on the 5' RACE reads and lists one entry per CDR3 protein. This repertoire shows approximately 1.5 million distinct CDR3 sequences, 40% to 45% found once; its top ten account for about 3.8%. Study results and caveats: Not knowing donor CMV status may have confounded expanded clonotype changes.

Sequenced sample: blood. The rearrangement links TRBV28 to TRBJ1-6; D not resolved. The clonotype comes from a woman younger than 35 in good health. The CDR3 DNA follows: TGTGCCAGCAGTTTTAATACGGGATATAATAATTCACCCCTCCACTTT. Translation: CASSFNTGYNNSPLHF.